This T cell receptor (beta chain) was sequenced in a study of monozygotic twins with inflammatory bowel disease. Study observations and caveats: Against healthy co-twins, IBD patients had lower TCRbeta diversity (measured by inverse Simpson). Perhaps reflecting limited power, concordant and discordant twins did not differ in repertoire similarity.

The V gene's germline CDR1 is DFQATT and CDR2 SNEGSKA (reference sequence). CDR3 length: 13 amino acids. Blood was drawn once per donor, and each sample measured 2 to 2.5 ml. Note on this clonotype: Its antigen remains unidentified.

TCRdb re-called the 5' RACE reads; one entry per CDR3 protein, DNA not given. The sample's table shows about 85,000 distinct CDR3 sequences. Source material: blood. The TCR comes from a human donor with ulcerative colitis or Crohn's disease, or a healthy co-twin of an affected twin (not recorded which). This chain joins TRBV20-1 and TRBJ2-7. CDR3 protein: CSRLGTDAYEQYF.